Each of the 5 T cell receptor beta chains below was sequenced from the same sample in a study of blood T cell repertoires in COVID-19. Only in-frame clones appear in the TCRdb table, and some are missing; sequencing was by immunoSEQ multiplex PCR. In the table there are some 300,000 clones, 85% to 90% of which are singletons. Sequenced: PBMCs or T cells enriched from blood (not recorded which). These receptors all stem from a woman in her 30s who had recovered from COVID-19.

V and J are TRBV28 and TRBJ2-5; the match to TRBD1 covers 8 bases. The V gene end was trimmed by 6 bases and the J gene end by 2 bases; junction bases not matched to a gene: 8. In germline, CDR1 is MDHEN, CDR2 SYDVKM. The CDR3 is made up of 15 amino acids. CDR3 DNA sequence: TGTGCCAGCAGCTACCTCGGACAGGGACAAGAGACCCAGTACTTC. It is translated as CASSYLGQGQETQYF.

The chain couples TRBV6-2 or TRBV6-3 to TRBJ2-7; D is unresolved. CDR3 length: 15 residues. V lost 6 bases and J lost 3, with 18 bases in between. Germline V CDR1 and CDR2: MNHEY, SVGEGT. The CDR3, as DNA: TGTGCCAGCAGCGACCCTATACAGAGAAACTACGAGCAGTACTTC. Translation: CASSDPIQRNYEQYF.

The chain combines TRBV5-4 with TRBJ2-2, with 10 bases matching TRBD2. CDR1 and CDR2 from the germline V gene are SGHNT and YYREEE (reference sequence). Trimming at V came to 8 bases and at J to 4 bases, leaving 8 bases not matched to a gene. The CDR3 loop spans 15 amino acids. CDR3 sequence (DNA): TGTGCCAGTTCCGGGACTAGCGAGGCCACCGGGGAGCTGTTTTTT. This codes for CASSGTSEATGELFF.

CDR3 amino acids: CASSPTGVEQYF. The CDR3 DNA sequence: TGTGCCAGCAGCCCAACAGGGGTTGAGCAGTACTTC. The genes are TRBV9 and TRBJ2-7; 7 bases match TRBD1. The CDR3 totals 12 residues. J was trimmed by 7 bases and V by 4 bases; bases with no gene match: 5. Germline V lookup: CDR1 SGDLS, CDR2 YYNGEE.

The V and J genes are TRBV5-5 and TRBJ2-7, with TRBD1 identical over 12 bases. This CDR3 has 15 amino acids. Looked up from germline, CDR1 is SGHKS and CDR2 is YYEKEE (reference sequence). The V and J ends lost 3 bases and 3 bases, in that order; junction bases with no gene match: 4. The CDR3 loop is CASSSGTGGIYEQYF. The DNA of the CDR3 is TGTGCCAGCAGCTCCGGGACAGGGGGCATCTACGAGCAGTACTTC.